This T cell receptor (beta chain) is from a study of blood T cell repertoires in COVID-19. The overall study: The United States, Italy and Spain were the sources of the acute and convalescent COVID-19 samples.

The CDR3 extends over 15 amino acids. With 3 bases removed from V and 7 bases from J, the gap between germline ends came to 16 bases. Germline CDR1 SGHTA, CDR2 FQGNSA. All recovered Cohort 3 donors got two negative PCRs, got clearance, or saw symptom resolution. Authors' analysis steps: It was from reference gene primer amplification that nucleated cell counts were estimated. TCRdb's copy holds only in-frame clones and misses some; the assay was immunoSEQ multiplex PCR. The DNA gave D and trimming, while V, J and clone size come from that table. The top ten clones hold 3.4% of a sample with some 160,000 clones, under 90% of them seen once.

The sequenced sample consisted of PBMCs or T cells enriched from blood (not recorded which). The origin of this receptor is a woman in her sixties who had recovered from COVID-19. V gene TRBV7-2 combines with J gene TRBJ2-1, with D possibly matching TRBD1 (6 bases). In DNA, the CDR3 is TGTGCCAGCAGCTTCAGGGGACCTGGCGAGAATGAGCAGTTCTTC. It translates to CASSFRGPGENEQFF.